The 4 T cell receptor beta chains presented below share a single source sample, sequenced in a study of blood T cell repertoires in COVID-19. Profiling relied on immunoSEQ multiplex PCR, and the TCRdb table lists in-frame clones only, not all of them. The data hold about 350,000 clones, with about 92% observed a single time. Sequencing input: peripheral blood. These receptors were taken from a woman aged 55-70 years with COVID-19, enrolled during active disease.

The gene calls are TRBV27 and TRBJ1-1; 8 nucleotides align to TRBD1. This CDR3 region has 15 residues. V shed 2 bases, J shed 6 bases, and the junction held 8 bases outside the gene matches. The V gene's germline CDR1 is MNHEY and CDR2 SMNVEV (reference sequence). CDR3 coding DNA: TGTGCCAGCAGTTTAGGTTCGCAGGGGGCCGCTGAAGCTTTCTTT. Translated: CASSLGSQGAAEAFF.

This sequence joins TRBV10-3 and TRBJ1-5; 8 bases align to TRBD1. J lost 5 bases, V lost 0 bases, and 9 bases had no gene match. CDR1 is ENHRY, CDR2 SYGVKD, per germline. The CDR3 has 17 residues. CDR3 sequence reads: CAISESPGGNVDQPQHF. CDR3 DNA sequence: TGTGCCATCAGTGAGTCTCCAGGGGGCAACGTGGATCAGCCCCAGCATTTT.

The chain carries TRBV7-5 and TRBJ1-6. TRBV7-5 is flagged as a pseudogene. The CDR3 covers 16 residues. The CDR3 spells CARSPRGSPYNSPLHF. In DNA form, the CDR3 reads TGTGCCAGAAGCCCTCGGGGAAGCCCCTATAATTCACCCCTCCACTTT.

V is TRBV29-1 and J is TRBJ1-3; D call uncertain. Trimming removed 4 bases from V and 4 bases from J, with 8 bases in between. The CDR3 length is 12 residues. Germline V lookup: CDR1 SQVTM, CDR2 ANQGSEA. This CDR3 reads CSVALRGNTIYF. The CDR3 DNA follows: TGCAGCGTTGCCCTGAGGGGAAACACCATATATTTT.